These 26 T cell receptor beta chains came from one sample sequenced in a study of OX40 agonist ivuxolimab in advanced cancers. Using immunoSEQ multiplex PCR, the repertoire was profiled, and TCRdb retains in-frame clones only, with some absent. The sample comprises some 10,000 clones, about 81% of which are singletons, and about an eighth rests with the top ten. Source: CD4+ or CD8+ T cells sorted from blood, taken in a trial of the OX40 agonist ivuxolimab. The receptors stem from an adult with an advanced solid tumor such as melanoma, head and neck, liver or kidney cancer.

The CDR3 bases are TGTGCCTGGGGCAGGGTAACGTATGGCTACACCTTC. Protein product: CAWGRVTYGYTF. V gene TRBV30 combines with J gene TRBJ1-2; a possible D gene is TRBD1 (5 bases). CDR1 GTSNPN and CDR2 SVGIG come from the germline V gene (reference sequence). This CDR3 contains 12 residues. Trimming took off 5 bases at V and 5 bases at J, with 12 bases between the two ends.

The chain is built from TRBV6-5 and TRBJ2-7; 13 nucleotides match TRBD2. The V segment lost 5 bases and the J segment 1 base; nucleotides outside the gene matches: 2. Germline CDR1 MNHEY, CDR2 SVGAGI. The CDR3 runs 15 residues. The CDR3 bases are TGTGCCAGCAGTGGGGGACTAGCGGGATCCTACGAGCAGTACTTC. Translated: CASSGGLAGSYEQYF.

In DNA form, the CDR3 reads TGTGCCACACGGACTAGCGGGGGTACGAATACGCAGTATTTT. It yields the protein CATRTSGGTNTQYF. The chain carries TRBV6-5 and TRBJ2-3, with 13 positions matching TRBD2. Germline V gene data show CDR1 as MNHEY and CDR2 as SVGAGI. V gave up 10 bases and J gave up 7 bases; unmatched junction bases: 8. The CDR3 is 14 residues long.

The chain joins TRBV6-6 to TRBJ1-6; 7 nucleotides line up with TRBD1. Trimming removed 6 bases from V and 7 bases from J; junction bases left unmatched: 9. The CDR3 is made up of 15 amino acids. CDR1 MNHNY and CDR2 SVGAGI come from the germline V gene (reference sequence). CDR3 nucleotides: TGTGCCAGCAGCGACCCCGACAGGGTAAATTCACCCCTCCACTTT. The encoded protein is CASSDPDRVNSPLHF.

J is TRBJ2-3 and V is TRBV29-1, with a tentative D call TRBD2 (5 bases). V lost 3 bases and J 3 bases, leaving 13 bases between the germline ends. This CDR3 is 14 amino acids long. Germline lookup yields CDR1 SQVTM and CDR2 ANQGSEA. The DNA of the CDR3 is TGCAGCGTTGACGGCAGGAGGATAACAGATACGCAGTATTTT. Amino acid sequence: CSVDGRRITDTQYF.

CDR3 residues: CASSRGRSLLAKNIQYF. The CDR3 DNA is TGTGCCAGCAGCCGAGGAAGGTCACTTTTAGCCAAAAACATTCAGTACTTC. This chain connects TRBV14 to TRBJ2-4; D gene unclear. This CDR3 spans 17 amino acids. Trimming pared 4 bases from V and 0 bases from J, leaving 16 bases between. CDR1 and CDR2 (germline): SGHDN, FVKESK.

CDR3 DNA: TGTGCCAGCAGTGACTCTGGAGACTTATGGGAAAAACTGTTTTTT. It specifies CASSDSGDLWEKLFF. This rearrangement joins TRBV25-1 to TRBJ1-4; D is unclear. The CDR3 is 15 residues long. CDR1 and CDR2 (germline): MGHDK, SYGVNS. V lost 3 bases and J lost 8, with 16 bases in between.

The V call is TRBV7-3, the J call TRBJ2-2, with 7 bases fitting TRBD2. Trimming took 5 bases from V and 6 from J; bases not matched to a gene: 3. The V gene's germline CDR1 is SGHTA and CDR2 FQGTGA. CDR3 size: 13 residues. Written as DNA, the CDR3 is TGTGCCAGCAGCCCGGGAGGAGCCGGGGAGCTGTTTTTT. It is translated as CASSPGGAGELFF.

The chain recombines TRBV30 with TRBJ2-1; D is ambiguous. The CDR3 extends over 10 amino acids. Between the trimmed V and J ends, which lost 4 bases and 5 bases, there was a span of 3 bases. CDR1 and CDR2 from the germline V gene are GTSNPN and SVGIG (reference sequence). The CDR3 region has the DNA TGTGCCTGGAAGCACAATGAGCAGTTCTTC. Amino acids: CAWKHNEQFF.

This clone is deemed medium-sized. The rearrangement links TRBV6-5 to TRBJ1-2, with 8 bases identical to TRBD1. V trimming: 4 bases; J trimming: 2 bases; junction bases outside the gene matches: 9. Germline CDR1 reads MNHEY; CDR2 reads SVGAGI. CDR3 length: 16 amino acids. This CDR3 reads CASSLVSGTGNYGYTF. The CDR3 DNA reads TGTGCCAGCAGTTTAGTGTCCGGGACAGGAAACTATGGCTACACCTTC.

The chain combines TRBV9 with TRBJ2-7; D is perhaps TRBD1 (6 bases). This CDR3 spans 15 amino acids. Trimming pared 0 bases from V and 4 bases from J, leaving 14 bases between. Germline-derived CDR1 and CDR2 are SGDLS and YYNGEE. CDR3 in DNA: TGTGCCAGCAGCGTAGAGCCAGGGGTGGGTTACGAGCAGTACTTC. This codes for CASSVEPGVGYEQYF.

In its sample, this clone was seen once. The chain employs TRBV5-8 and TRBJ2-7, with TRBD2 identical over 15 bases. The ends lost 2 bases at V and 4 bases at J; junction bases unmatched: 10. CDR1 SGHTS and CDR2 YDEGEE come from the germline V gene. The CDR3 is 18 amino acids. The CDR3 DNA reads TGTGCCAGCAGCTTCCGGACTAGCGGGGGGGCAAAAGGGTACGAGCAGTACTTC. Its protein is CASSFRTSGGAKGYEQYF.

This clone was counted only a few times. The V and J genes are TRBV9 and TRBJ1-1, with TRBD1 as a possible D gene (5 bases). Per the germline V gene, CDR1 is SGDLS and CDR2 is YYNGEE. This CDR3 region has 14 residues. V was cut by 4 bases and J by 2 bases, with 12 bases left in between. This CDR3 reads CASSSSGFNTEAFF. CDR3 DNA: TGTGCCAGCAGCTCATCAGGGTTCAACACTGAAGCTTTCTTT. Full variable domain (rest looked up from reference TRBV9 and TRBJ1-1): DSGVTQTPKHLITATGQRVTLRCSPRSGDLSVYWYQQSLDQGLQFLIQYYNGEERAKGNILERFSAQQFPDLHSELNLSSLELGDSALYFCASSSSGFNTEAFFGQGTRLTVV.

This sequence joins TRBV11-2 and TRBJ1-1, with no clear D. V dropped 0 bases and J dropped 4 bases, with 18 bases sitting between them. Germline lookup yields CDR1 SGHAT and CDR2 FQNNGV. CDR3 length: 17 amino acids. CDR3 nucleotides: TGTGCCAGCAGCTTAGACAACAGAGAAAGGTCGTTCACTGAAGCTTTCTTT. Its protein product is CASSLDNRERSFTEAFF.

The rearrangement links TRBV7-2 to TRBJ2-1; TRBD2 might be the D (6 bases). Trimming left V 1 base short and J 2 bases short, with 9 bases between. The CDR3 is 15 amino acids. The V gene's germline CDR1 is SGHTA and CDR2 FQGNSA. CDR3 loop: CASSLVSGPYNEQFF. The CDR3, as DNA: TGTGCCAGCAGCTTAGTTAGCGGCCCCTACAATGAGCAGTTCTTC.

This clone was counted only a few times. DNA of the CDR3: TGTGCCAGCAGCCCGGTTGCTAGCGGGAGAGTCGAGCAGTACTTC. Translated, it gives CASSPVASGRVEQYF. The rearrangement links TRBV5-4 to TRBJ2-7, with 10 bases that match TRBD2. The junction had 10 bases not matched to a gene; V was cut back by 4 bases and J by 6 bases. Germline V gene data show CDR1 as SGHNT and CDR2 as YYREEE (reference sequence). CDR3 length: 15 amino acids.

This clone was observed a few times. V gene TRBV19 combines with J gene TRBJ2-2; D remains ambiguous. The ends were cut back, 1 base at V and 4 bases at J, with 7 bases in the middle. Germline V CDR1 and CDR2: LNHDA, SQIVND (reference sequence). The CDR3 loop spans 14 amino acids. Here the CDR3 reads CASSIVRLTGELFF. The CDR3 DNA follows: TGTGCCAGTAGTATAGTTAGACTCACCGGGGAGCTGTTTTTT.

This clone was observed a few times. This sequence joins TRBV7-9 and TRBJ1-2; unclear D gene. CDR3 size: 15 residues. In germline, CDR1 is SEHNR, CDR2 FQNEAQ (reference sequence). V lost 5 bases and J 3 bases, leaving 16 bases between the germline ends. CDR3 protein: CASSPGPVSYYGYTF. CDR3 DNA: TGTGCCAGCAGCCCAGGTCCCGTTTCTTACTATGGCTACACCTTC.

This clone was observed a few times. The chain employs TRBV13 and TRBJ1-1, with no clear D. V dropped 7 bases and J dropped 6 bases, with 12 bases sitting between them. The CDR3 has 12 amino acids. Germline V gives CDR1 PRHDT, CDR2 FYEKMQ (reference sequence). CDR3 DNA sequence: TGTGCCAGCAACCCGATTGGGGCTGAAGCTTTCTTT. This sequence encodes CASNPIGAEAFF.

This sequence joins TRBV4-1 and TRBJ2-1; 14 bases are shared with TRBD2. The CDR3 totals 17 residues. The germline gives CDR1 MGHRA, CDR2 YSYEKL. V gave up 1 base and J gave up 6 bases; unmatched junction bases: 5. CDR3: CASSQVRLAGGINEQFF. CDR3 sequence (DNA): TGCGCCAGCAGCCAAGTTCGACTAGCGGGAGGGATCAATGAGCAGTTCTTC.

The gene calls are TRBV30 and TRBJ2-2, with 8 bases identical to TRBD2. The trim removed 1 base at V and 6 bases at J, leaving 4 bases unmatched. The CDR3 has 14 amino acids. Germline CDR1 reads GTSNPN; CDR2 reads SVGIG (reference sequence). DNA of the CDR3: TGTGCCTGGAGTGGAGCGGGGGATGCCGGGGAGCTGTTTTTT. This translates into CAWSGAGDAGELFF.

V usage is TRBV6-5 and J usage is TRBJ2-5; 10 bases line up with TRBD1. The CDR3 length is 13 residues. V shed 6 bases, J shed 2 bases, and the junction held 0 bases outside the gene matches. In germline, CDR1 is MNHEY, CDR2 SVGAGI. The CDR3 here is CASRDRGQETQYF. The CDR3 region has the DNA TGTGCCAGCAGGGACAGGGGGCAAGAGACCCAGTACTTC.

The chain has TRBV7-2 and TRBJ2-5, with D possibly matching TRBD2 (6 bases). This CDR3 is built from 16 residues. Trimming pared 0 bases from V and 3 bases from J, leaving 14 bases between. Germline CDR1 and CDR2: SGHTA and FQGNSA. The CDR3 DNA reads as TGTGCCAGCAGCTTAGCGCCTAGCGTGGGGGAAGAGACCCAGTACTTC. Amino acids: CASSLAPSVGEETQYF.

The chain recombines TRBV6-1 with TRBJ2-1, with 11 bases lining up with TRBD2. J gave up 4 bases and V 4 bases, and 0 bases lay outside the gene matches. Germline V gene data show CDR1 as MNHNS and CDR2 as SASEGT. The CDR3 spans 14 residues. CDR3 in amino acids: CASSGTSGYNEQFF. The CDR3, as DNA: TGTGCCAGCAGTGGGACTAGCGGGTACAATGAGCAGTTCTTC.

V gene TRBV27 combines with J gene TRBJ2-7; D may correspond to TRBD1 or TRBD2 (5 bases each). The CDR3 sequence is 12 residues long. Between the trimmed V and J ends, which lost 4 bases and 3 bases, there was a span of 7 bases. Germline V gives CDR1 MNHEY, CDR2 SMNVEV (reference sequence). The CDR3 region is CASSWDGYEQYF. The CDR3 DNA reads as TGTGCCAGCAGTTGGGACGGCTACGAGCAGTACTTC.

The genes are TRBV27 and TRBJ2-3; 12 bases align to TRBD2. This CDR3 contains 17 residues. The germline V gene encodes CDR1 MNHEY and CDR2 SMNVEV (reference sequence). V shed 2 bases and J 2 bases; nucleotides not matched to a gene: 5. CDR3 coding DNA: TGTGCCAGCAGTTTAGCCGGGACTAGCGGGTCCACAGATACGCAGTATTTT. Translated: CASSLAGTSGSTDTQYF.